One and the same sample provided the 30 T cell receptor beta chains below, sequenced in a study of cytomegalovirus exposure and HLA in healthy donors. Use of 60 Vbeta and 13 Jbeta primers characterized the PCR. TCRdb's copy holds only in-frame clones and misses some; the assay was immunoSEQ multiplex PCR. The table shows approximately 170,000 clones, with around two thirds occurring only once. Sequencing used PBMCs. The receptors here all came from a man aged 40-50 years in good health and CMV-seronegative.

This clone was observed a handful of times. The V gene is TRBV23-1, the J gene TRBJ2-7; weak D call: TRBD2 (5 bases). TRBV23-1 carries the ORF label, with uncertain function. V gave up 7 bases and J gave up 1 base, with 14 bases separating them. This CDR3 is 14 amino acids long. DNA for the CDR3: TGCGCCAGCACCCTTCCGCCGGGATCCTACGAGCAGTACTTC. It codes for CASTLPPGSYEQYF.

The chain is built from TRBV9 and TRBJ2-5; D ambiguous. Germline-derived CDR1 and CDR2 are SGDLS and YYNGEE. CDR3 length: 11 amino acids. V was shortened by 7 bases and J by 3 bases, with 7 bases between the two germline ends. The CDR3 region has the DNA TGTGCCAGCTCCCCCGAAGAGACCCAGTACTTC. This gives the protein CASSPEETQYF.

The chain recombines TRBV7-8 with TRBJ2-1, with TRBD2 matching over 9 bases. There are 15 residues in the CDR3. In germline, CDR1 is SGHVS, CDR2 FQNEAQ. V gave up 4 bases and J gave up 6 bases; unmatched junction bases: 7. The CDR3 reads CASSWVAGEVNEQFF. DNA for the CDR3: TGTGCCAGCAGCTGGGTAGCGGGGGAGGTCAATGAGCAGTTCTTC. Based on the CDR3 plus reference TRBV7-8 and TRBJ2-1, the full variable domain is GAGVSQSPRYKVAKRGQDVALRCDPISGHVSLFWYQQALGQGPEFLTYFQNEAQLDKSGLPSDRFFAERPEGSVSTLKIQRTQQEDSAVYLCASSWVAGEVNEQFFGPGTRLTVL.

The chain is built from TRBV19 and TRBJ2-5, with a weak D call TRBD2 (5 bases). The J call is uncertain, as TRBJ2-7 better fits the DNA end. The CDR3 covers 14 residues. Germline V gene data show CDR1 as LNHDA and CDR2 as SQIVND (reference sequence). CDR3 sequence reads: CASSNSAEGYEQYF. The CDR3, as DNA: TGTGCCAGTAGTAATTCAGCGGAAGGCTACGAGCAGTACTTC.

The chain carries TRBV7-2 and TRBJ2-7, with D hard to call. V was cut by 2 bases and J by 5 bases, with 4 bases left in between. This CDR3 region has 11 residues. Germline CDR1 and CDR2: SGHTA and FQGNSA. CDR3 coding DNA: TGTGCCAGCAGCTTAATAAACGAGCAGTACTTC. It yields the protein CASSLINEQYF.

This chain joins TRBV6-1 and TRBJ2-7; 9 bases are a match to TRBD1. The germline V gene has CDR1 MNHNS and CDR2 SASEGT. The CDR3 has 14 residues. Trimming took 6 bases from V and 4 from J; bases not matched to a gene: 7. The CDR3 protein is CASRTGTGWYEQYF. CDR3 DNA: TGTGCCAGCAGAACCGGGACAGGGTGGTACGAGCAGTACTTC.

The chain employs TRBV7-2 and TRBJ1-5; no definite D call. V lost 1 base and J lost 2, with 12 bases in between. This CDR3 has 16 amino acids. From germline, CDR1 is SGHTA and CDR2 FQGNSA. The CDR3: CASSLEGGIGNQPQHF. As DNA, the CDR3 is TGTGCCAGCAGCTTAGAGGGAGGGATTGGCAATCAGCCCCAGCATTTT.

This chain joins TRBV7-9 and TRBJ1-1; D uncertain. Germline V gene sequence: CDR1 SEHNR, CDR2 FQNEAQ (reference sequence). Trimming pared 6 bases from V and 1 base from J, leaving 9 bases between. The CDR3 loop spans 13 amino acids. The CDR3 bases are TGTGCCAGCAGTCGTAACAAGAACACTGAAGCTTTCTTT. Translating it yields CASSRNKNTEAFF.

The chain joins TRBV30 to TRBJ1-4, with TRBD1 as a possible D gene (6 bases). V shed 1 base and J shed 7 bases, with 10 bases lying between them. From germline, CDR1 is GTSNPN and CDR2 SVGIG (reference sequence). This CDR3 is 13 amino acids long. The CDR3 nucleotides are TGTGCCTGGAGTGGGGACAAGGGTGAAAAACTGTTTTTT. Its protein is CAWSGDKGEKLFF.

The V call is TRBV27, the J call TRBJ2-2; 8 bases map to TRBD1. The germline gives CDR1 MNHEY, CDR2 SMNVEV (reference sequence). The CDR3 sequence is 16 residues long. Germline trimming cut 1 base from V and 4 bases from J; bases unmatched to any gene: 5. The CDR3 nucleotides read TGTGCCAGCAGTTTATTGTGGACAGGGTTCACCGGGGAGCTGTTTTTT. This sequence encodes CASSLLWTGFTGELFF.

This clone was seen a handful of times. This rearrangement joins TRBV7-2 to TRBJ2-2; TRBD1 matches 9 bases. After removal of 6 bases from V and 6 bases from J, the junction contained 8 bases not matched to a gene. The CDR3 contains 15 residues. CDR1 is SGHTA and CDR2 is FQGNSA in the germline V gene. CDR3: CASSRTGVVSGELFF. The CDR3 DNA sequence: TGTGCCAGCAGTCGGACAGGGGTTGTATCCGGGGAGCTGTTTTTT. Full variable domain (missing parts from reference TRBV7-2 and TRBJ2-2): GAGVSQSPSNKVTEKGKDVELRCDPISGHTALYWYRQSLGQGLEFLIYFQGNSAPDKSGLPSDRFSAERTGGSVSTLTIQRTQQEDSAVYLCASSRTGVVSGELFFGEGSRLTVL.

The table lists this clone with a few counts. This chain links TRBV28 with TRBJ2-7; D is perhaps TRBD2 (5 bases). Germline V gives CDR1 MDHEN, CDR2 SYDVKM. Trimming stripped 6 bases from V and 2 bases from J, with 17 bases between. The CDR3 consists of 15 residues. Written as DNA, the CDR3 is TGTGCCAGCAGACTTCGGGTGGGAGCTACCTACGAGCAGTACTTC. Translated, it gives CASRLRVGATYEQYF.

The chain recombines TRBV4-1 with TRBJ2-1, with D perhaps matching TRBD2 (5 bases). CDR1 MGHRA and CDR2 YSYEKL come from the germline V gene. This CDR3 has 15 amino acids. V lost 0 bases and J lost 3, with 9 bases in between. The CDR3 spells CASSQERGFYNEQFF. CDR3 DNA: TGCGCCAGCAGCCAAGAACGGGGATTCTACAATGAGCAGTTCTTC.

The chain couples TRBV7-2 to TRBJ2-5, with D tentatively TRBD1 (5 bases). Looked up from germline, CDR1 is SGHTA and CDR2 is FQGNSA. Trimming removed 1 base at V and 5 bases at J, with 14 bases between. CDR3 length: 15 amino acids. Here the CDR3 reads CASSLDYQGWETQYF. CDR3 DNA: TGTGCCAGCAGCTTAGATTACCAGGGTTGGGAGACCCAGTACTTC.

The chain couples TRBV29-1 to TRBJ2-3; 7 nucleotides line up with TRBD2. The junction had 5 bases not matched to a gene; V was cut back by 7 bases and J by 4 bases. The CDR3 loop spans 12 amino acids. Germline V gene sequence: CDR1 SQVTM, CDR2 ANQGSEA. The CDR3 reads CSAERGADTQYF. CDR3 bases: TGCAGCGCTGAGCGGGGTGCAGATACGCAGTATTTT.

The chain has TRBV27 and TRBJ2-3, with 8 bases identical to TRBD1. Germline values: CDR1 MNHEY, CDR2 SMNVEV (reference sequence). The V and J ends lost 4 bases and 4 bases, in that order; junction bases with no gene match: 10. The CDR3 has 16 amino acids. The CDR3 DNA sequence: TGTGCCAGCAGTTCTCGCAGGGGGCCTTGGGCAGATACGCAGTATTTT. Protein sequence: CASSSRRGPWADTQYF.

The chain links TRBV15 to TRBJ1-2, with D hard to call. V lost 0 bases, J lost 4 bases, and 6 bases lay in between. Germline CDR1 LNHNV, CDR2 YYDKDF (reference sequence). This CDR3 has 13 amino acids. The chain's CDR3 is CATSREVGYGYTF. CDR3 DNA: TGTGCCACCAGCAGAGAAGTCGGCTATGGCTACACCTTC.

This clone was counted a few times. The J gene is TRBJ1-2, the V gene TRBV5-4; 8 bases align to TRBD1. V shed 0 bases and J 3 bases; nucleotides not matched to a gene: 4. The V gene's germline CDR1 is SGHNT and CDR2 YYREEE (reference sequence). This CDR3 contains 15 residues. The CDR3 nucleotides read TGTGCCAGCAGCTTGGCCACAGGGGGATACTATGGCTACACCTTC. It encodes CASSLATGGYYGYTF.

The V call is TRBV6-5, the J call TRBJ2-5; 8 nucleotides line up with TRBD1. The DNA matches TRBJ2-7 better at its end, which makes the J call doubtful. Germline assignment: CDR1 MNHEY and CDR2 SVGAGI. The CDR3 consists of 15 residues. The CDR3, as DNA: TGTGCCAGCAGCCCGTCACAGGGGGGACCCTACGAGCAGTACTTC. Translating it yields CASSPSQGGPYEQYF.

The chain uses TRBV19 and TRBJ2-4; 7 positions agree with TRBD2. The V segment lost 7 bases and the J segment 3 bases; nucleotides outside the gene matches: 9. The CDR3 covers 15 residues. CDR1 is LNHDA and CDR2 is SQIVND in the germline V gene (reference sequence). The CDR3 DNA is TGTGCCAGTACCGGGGAGGGCTTGGGCAAAAACATTCAGTACTTC. This sequence encodes CASTGEGLGKNIQYF.

This clone showed up just a few times. This chain joins TRBV4-1 and TRBJ2-7; TRBD1 aligns across 7 bases. Trimming removed 1 base from V and 2 bases from J; junction bases left unmatched: 5. This CDR3 is built from 15 residues. Germline CDR1 MGHRA, CDR2 YSYEKL. The CDR3 is CASSQVWTGTYEQYF. The CDR3 DNA sequence: TGCGCCAGCAGCCAAGTCTGGACAGGAACCTACGAGCAGTACTTC.

The chain employs TRBV7-3 and TRBJ2-1, with D tentatively TRBD1 (6 bases). CDR3 size: 16 residues. Germline V gives CDR1 SGHTA, CDR2 FQGTGA. V lost 1 base and J lost 4, with 14 bases in between. CDR3 nucleotide sequence: TGTGCCAGCAGCTTAAACAGGGATCCCCGATACAATGAGCAGTTCTTC. Translating it yields CASSLNRDPRYNEQFF.

The chain joins TRBV2 to TRBJ2-5; D might be TRBD2 (5 bases). The CDR3 has 11 residues. Between the trimmed V and J ends, which lost 7 bases and 4 bases, there was a span of 7 bases. Germline V gene lookup returns CDR1 SNHLY and CDR2 FYNNEI. The CDR3 DNA follows: TGTGCCAGCAAAAGCGGAGAGACCCAGTACTTC. This gives the protein CASKSGETQYF.

This clone was observed a few times. The J gene is TRBJ1-5, the V gene TRBV7-2; TRBD1 matches at 9 bases. Looked up from germline, CDR1 is SGHTA and CDR2 is FQGNSA. The CDR3 is made up of 14 amino acids. The V gene end was trimmed by 1 base and the J gene end by 8 bases; junction bases not matched to a gene: 3. Here the CDR3 DNA reads TGTGCCAGCAGCTTAGACAGGGGGCAGGAGCCCCAGCATTTT. It yields the protein CASSLDRGQEPQHF.

This clone was detected only once. The chain employs TRBV7-2 and TRBJ2-3, with a weak D call TRBD1 (5 bases). The CDR3 is made up of 16 amino acids. CDR1 SGHTA and CDR2 FQGNSA come from the germline V gene. Trimming left V 5 bases short and J 0 bases short, with 15 bases between. The CDR3 coding sequence is TGTGCCAGCAGCCTCAATGGGGCAGCTAGCACAGATACGCAGTATTTT. It is translated as CASSLNGAASTDTQYF.

The chain employs TRBV2 and TRBJ1-4; the D gene is possibly TRBD1 (5 bases). This CDR3 has 14 residues. Trimming cost V 8 bases and J 7 bases, with 17 bases left between them. Germline lookup yields CDR1 SNHLY and CDR2 FYNNEI. The CDR3 is CASALRVGREKLFF. The CDR3 nucleotides are TGTGCCAGCGCTCTCAGGGTAGGCCGTGAAAAACTGTTTTTT.

The chain employs TRBV6-6 and TRBJ1-1; D possibly corresponds to TRBD1 (5 bases). Germline V lookup: CDR1 MNHNY, CDR2 SVGAGI (reference sequence). V lost 7 bases to trimming and J lost 1 base, with 10 bases between them. The CDR3 has 13 residues. DNA for the CDR3: TGTGCCAGCACCCTACAGGAGAACACTGAAGCTTTCTTT. As protein: CASTLQENTEAFF.

The genes are TRBV9 and TRBJ2-5; the match to TRBD1 covers 9 bases. Germline-derived CDR1 and CDR2 are SGDLS and YYNGEE. J gave up 2 bases and V 0 bases, and 2 bases lay outside the gene matches. The CDR3 is 15 amino acids. The CDR3 sequence is CASSVAGTGQETQYF. CDR3 DNA sequence: TGTGCCAGCAGCGTAGCCGGGACAGGGCAAGAGACCCAGTACTTC.

The V and J genes are TRBV7-2 and TRBJ2-2, with 12 nucleotides matching TRBD1. The germline V gene encodes CDR1 SGHTA and CDR2 FQGNSA. Trimming removed 2 bases from V and 5 bases from J; junction bases left unmatched: 3. The CDR3 sequence is 16 residues long. DNA of the CDR3: TGTGCCAGCAGCTTAATGGGACAGGGGGCGACCGGGGAGCTGTTTTTT. It specifies CASSLMGQGATGELFF.

The V call is TRBV11-3, the J call TRBJ2-5; D may be TRBD2 (5 bases). The CDR3 consists of 13 residues. Trimming shortened V by 0 bases and J by 8 bases, and 10 bases separated the two germline ends. The germline gives CDR1 SGHNT, CDR2 YENEEA. The CDR3 sequence is CASSLEVGGTQYF. DNA for the CDR3: TGTGCCAGCAGCTTAGAGGTAGGAGGTACCCAGTACTTC.